This T cell receptor (beta chain) was found in a study of T cell changes during pregnancy in multiple sclerosis. Some clones are missing from TCRdb's copy, which holds only in-frame ones; the method was immunoSEQ multiplex PCR. The sample holds about 60,000 clones, roughly nine tenths seen once. This clone has just a few counts. V was cut by 6 bases and J by 0 bases, with 8 bases left in between. The CDR3 spans 13 residues. Per germline, CDR1 LGHNT and CDR2 FRNRAP. Sequenced material: CD4+ T cells from peripheral blood mononuclear cells, taken in the first trimester of pregnancy. The chain recombines TRBV12-5 with TRBJ1-1, with D possibly TRBD1 on 5 matching bases. The receptor was derived from a female donor with multiple sclerosis, enrolled in a pregnancy study. This chain's CDR3 is CASGLDMNTEAFF. The CDR3 coding sequence is TGTGCTAGTGGCCTGGACATGAACACTGAAGCTTTCTTT.